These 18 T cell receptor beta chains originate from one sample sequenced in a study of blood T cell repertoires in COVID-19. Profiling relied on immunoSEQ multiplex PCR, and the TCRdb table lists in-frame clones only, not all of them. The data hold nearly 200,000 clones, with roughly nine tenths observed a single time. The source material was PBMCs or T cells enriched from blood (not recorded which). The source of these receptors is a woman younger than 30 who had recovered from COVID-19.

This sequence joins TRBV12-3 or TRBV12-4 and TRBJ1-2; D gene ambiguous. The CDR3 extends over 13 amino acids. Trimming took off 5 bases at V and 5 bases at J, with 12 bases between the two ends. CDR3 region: CASSPQVIYGYTF. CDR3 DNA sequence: TGTGCCAGCAGTCCCCAGGTCATATATGGCTACACCTTC.

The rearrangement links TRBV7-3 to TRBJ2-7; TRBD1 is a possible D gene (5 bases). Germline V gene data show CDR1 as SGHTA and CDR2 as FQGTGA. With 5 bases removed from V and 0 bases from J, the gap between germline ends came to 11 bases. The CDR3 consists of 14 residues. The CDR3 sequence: CASSPGPGSYEQYF. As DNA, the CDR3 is TGTGCCAGCAGCCCAGGGCCAGGCTCCTACGAGCAGTACTTC.

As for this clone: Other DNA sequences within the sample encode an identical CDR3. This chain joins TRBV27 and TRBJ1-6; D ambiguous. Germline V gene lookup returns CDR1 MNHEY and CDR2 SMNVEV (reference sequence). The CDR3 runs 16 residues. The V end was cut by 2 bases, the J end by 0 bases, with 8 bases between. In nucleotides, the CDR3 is TGTGCCAGCAGTTTAAGCGGGAGCTCCTATAATTCACCCCTCCACTTT. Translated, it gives CASSLSGSSYNSPLHF.

As DNA, the CDR3 is TGTGCCACCAGTGATCCACAGGAGAACTATGGCTACACCTTC. It translates to CATSDPQENYGYTF. This sequence joins TRBV24-1 and TRBJ1-2; D perhaps matches TRBD1 (5 bases). Trimming pared 3 bases from V and 2 bases from J, leaving 9 bases between. The CDR3 spans 14 residues. Germline-derived CDR1 and CDR2 are KGHDR and SFDVKD.

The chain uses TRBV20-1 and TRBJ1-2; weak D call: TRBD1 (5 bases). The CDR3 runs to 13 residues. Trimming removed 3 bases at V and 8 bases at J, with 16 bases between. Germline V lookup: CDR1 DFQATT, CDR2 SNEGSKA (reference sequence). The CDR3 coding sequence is TGCAGTGCTAGTAATCAGGGTTCGCGAGGCTACACCTTC. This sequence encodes CSASNQGSRGYTF.

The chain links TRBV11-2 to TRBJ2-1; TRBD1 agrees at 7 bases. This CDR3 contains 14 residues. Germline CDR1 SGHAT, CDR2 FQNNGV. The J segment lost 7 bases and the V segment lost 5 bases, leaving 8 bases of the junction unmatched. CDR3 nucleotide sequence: TGTGCCAGCAGCCTCCTGACAGGGTCAAATGAGCAGTTCTTC. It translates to CASSLLTGSNEQFF.

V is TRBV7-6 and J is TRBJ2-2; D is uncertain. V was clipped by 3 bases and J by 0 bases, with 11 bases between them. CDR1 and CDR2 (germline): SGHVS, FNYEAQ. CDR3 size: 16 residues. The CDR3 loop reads CASSFASVPNTGELFF. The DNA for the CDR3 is TGTGCCAGCAGCTTCGCCAGTGTCCCGAACACCGGGGAGCTGTTTTTT.

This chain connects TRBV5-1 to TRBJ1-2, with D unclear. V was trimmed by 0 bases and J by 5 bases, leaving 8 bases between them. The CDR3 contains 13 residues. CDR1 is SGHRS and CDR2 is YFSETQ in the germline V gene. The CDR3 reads CASSLDTLYGYTF. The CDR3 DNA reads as TGCGCCAGCAGCTTGGATACCCTATATGGCTACACCTTC.

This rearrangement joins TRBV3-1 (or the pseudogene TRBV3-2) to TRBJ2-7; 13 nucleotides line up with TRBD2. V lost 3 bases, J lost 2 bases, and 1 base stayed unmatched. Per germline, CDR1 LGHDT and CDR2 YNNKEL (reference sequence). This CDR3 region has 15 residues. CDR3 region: CASSQGTSGAYEQYF. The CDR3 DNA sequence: TGTGCCAGCAGCCAGGGGACTAGCGGGGCCTACGAGCAGTACTTC.

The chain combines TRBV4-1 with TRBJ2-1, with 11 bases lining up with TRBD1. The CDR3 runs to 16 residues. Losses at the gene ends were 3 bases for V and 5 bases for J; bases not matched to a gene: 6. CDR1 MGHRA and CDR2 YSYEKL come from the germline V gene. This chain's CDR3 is CASSHLGQGENNEQFF. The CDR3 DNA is TGCGCCAGCAGCCATCTGGGACAGGGGGAAAACAATGAGCAGTTCTTC.

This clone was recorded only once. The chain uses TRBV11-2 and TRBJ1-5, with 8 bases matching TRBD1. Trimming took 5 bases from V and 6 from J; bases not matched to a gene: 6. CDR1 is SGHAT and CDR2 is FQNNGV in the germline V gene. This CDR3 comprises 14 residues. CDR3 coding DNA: TGTGCCAGCAGCGGACAGGGAGAAAGTCAGCCCCAGCATTTT. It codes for CASSGQGESQPQHF.

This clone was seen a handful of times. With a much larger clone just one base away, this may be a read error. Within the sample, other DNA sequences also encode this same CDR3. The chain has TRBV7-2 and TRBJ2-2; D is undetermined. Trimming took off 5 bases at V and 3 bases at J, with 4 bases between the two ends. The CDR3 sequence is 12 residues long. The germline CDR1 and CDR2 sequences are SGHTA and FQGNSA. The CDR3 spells CASSPDTGELFF. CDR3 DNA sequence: TGTGCCAGCAGCCCCGACACCGGGGAGCTGTTTTTT.

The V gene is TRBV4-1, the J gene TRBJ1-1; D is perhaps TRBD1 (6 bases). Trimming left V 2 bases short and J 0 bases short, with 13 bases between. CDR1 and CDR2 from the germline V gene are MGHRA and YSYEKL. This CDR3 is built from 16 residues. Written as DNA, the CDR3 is TGCGCCAGCAGCCAATTTCAGGGGTCCATGAACACTGAAGCTTTCTTT. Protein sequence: CASSQFQGSMNTEAFF.

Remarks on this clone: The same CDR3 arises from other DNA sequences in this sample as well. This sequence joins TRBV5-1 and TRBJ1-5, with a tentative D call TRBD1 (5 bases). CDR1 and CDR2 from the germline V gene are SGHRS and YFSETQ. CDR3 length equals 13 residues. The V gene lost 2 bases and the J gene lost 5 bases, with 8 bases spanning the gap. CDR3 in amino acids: CASSFGGDQPQHF. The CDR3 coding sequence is TGCGCCAGCAGCTTCGGGGGGGATCAGCCCCAGCATTTT.

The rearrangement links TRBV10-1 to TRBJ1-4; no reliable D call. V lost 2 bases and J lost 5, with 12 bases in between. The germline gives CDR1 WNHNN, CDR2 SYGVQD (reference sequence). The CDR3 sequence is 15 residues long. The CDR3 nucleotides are TGCGCCAGCAGTGAGATTGGGCAGTTAAATGAAAAACTGTTTTTT. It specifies CASSEIGQLNEKLFF.

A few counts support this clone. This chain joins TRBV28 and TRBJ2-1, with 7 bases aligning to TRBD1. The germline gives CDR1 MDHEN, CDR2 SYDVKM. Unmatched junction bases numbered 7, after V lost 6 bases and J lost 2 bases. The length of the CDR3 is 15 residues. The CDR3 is CASRLPTGTYNEQFF. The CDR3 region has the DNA TGTGCCAGCAGACTCCCGACAGGGACCTACAATGAGCAGTTCTTC.

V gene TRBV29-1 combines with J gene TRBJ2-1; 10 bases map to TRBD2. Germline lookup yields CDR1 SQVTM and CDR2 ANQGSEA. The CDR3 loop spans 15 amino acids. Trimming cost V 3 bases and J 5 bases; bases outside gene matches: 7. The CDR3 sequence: CSVEFPSGGDNEQFF. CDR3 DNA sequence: TGCAGCGTTGAGTTTCCTAGCGGGGGTGACAATGAGCAGTTCTTC.

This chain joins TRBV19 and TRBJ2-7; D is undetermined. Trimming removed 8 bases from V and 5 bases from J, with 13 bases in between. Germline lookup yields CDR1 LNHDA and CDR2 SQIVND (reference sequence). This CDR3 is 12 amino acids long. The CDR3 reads CASFAPNNEQYF. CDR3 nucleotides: TGTGCCAGTTTTGCACCCAACAACGAGCAGTACTTC. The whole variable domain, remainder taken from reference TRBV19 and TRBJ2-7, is DGGITQSPKYLFRKEGQNVTLSCEQNLNHDAMYWYRQDPGQGLRLIYYSQIVNDFQKGDIAEGYSVSREKKESFPLTVTSAQKNPTAFYLCASFAPNNEQYFGPGTRLTVT.